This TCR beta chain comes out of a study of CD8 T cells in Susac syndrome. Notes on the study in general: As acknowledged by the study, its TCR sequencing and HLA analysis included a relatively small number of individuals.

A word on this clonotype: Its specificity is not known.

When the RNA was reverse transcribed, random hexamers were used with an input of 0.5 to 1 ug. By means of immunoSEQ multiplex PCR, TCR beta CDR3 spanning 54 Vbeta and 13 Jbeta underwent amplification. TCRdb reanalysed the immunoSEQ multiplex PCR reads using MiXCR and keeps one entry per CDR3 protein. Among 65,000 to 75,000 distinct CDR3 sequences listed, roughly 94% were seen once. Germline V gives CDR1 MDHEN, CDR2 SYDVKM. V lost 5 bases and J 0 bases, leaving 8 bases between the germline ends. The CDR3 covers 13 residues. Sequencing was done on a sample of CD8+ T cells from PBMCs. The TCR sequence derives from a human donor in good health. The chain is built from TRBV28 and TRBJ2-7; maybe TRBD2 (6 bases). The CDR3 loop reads CASSLASSYEQYV. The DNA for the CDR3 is TGTGCCAGCAGTCTAGCGAGCTCCTACGAGCAGTACGTC.